This T cell receptor (beta chain) originates from a study of control samples from healthy donors and cancer patients. Generated by immunoSEQ multiplex PCR, the TCRdb table keeps only in-frame clones and is missing some. The data contain 150,000 to 200,000 clones, 85% to 90% of them seen just once; the ten biggest clones take up 1.5% to 2%. This CDR3 has 13 residues. Looked up from germline, CDR1 is MNHEY and CDR2 is SMNVEV (reference sequence). With 3 bases clipped from V and 3 bases from J, the junction kept 1 base outside the gene matches. The source of this sequence is a man younger than 35 in good health. The rearrangement links TRBV27 to TRBJ2-7, with 8 bases aligning to TRBD2. The sample consisted of blood. The CDR3 DNA sequence: TGTGCCAGCAGTTTGGCGGGGGGCTACGAGCAGTACTTC. Translated: CASSLAGGYEQYF.